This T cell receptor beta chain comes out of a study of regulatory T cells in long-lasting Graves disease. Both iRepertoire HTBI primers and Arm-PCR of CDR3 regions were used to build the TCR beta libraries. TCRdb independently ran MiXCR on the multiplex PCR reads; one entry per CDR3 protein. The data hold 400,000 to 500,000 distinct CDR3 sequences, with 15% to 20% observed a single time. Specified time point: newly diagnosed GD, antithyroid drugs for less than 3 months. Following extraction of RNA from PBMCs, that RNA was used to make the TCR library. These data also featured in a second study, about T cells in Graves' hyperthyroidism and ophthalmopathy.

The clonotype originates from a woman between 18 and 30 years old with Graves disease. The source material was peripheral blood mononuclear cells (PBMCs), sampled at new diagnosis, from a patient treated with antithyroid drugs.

The CDR3 bases are TGTGCCAGCAGCGTAGGCGGGAGTAGGCACAATGAGCAGTTCTTC. Translated, it gives CASSVGGSRHNEQFF. The chain carries TRBV9 and TRBJ2-5; 7 bases match TRBD2. Judging by the DNA end, TRBJ2-1 fits better; the J call may be wrong. Germline V lookup: CDR1 SGDLS, CDR2 YYNGEE. The CDR3 is made up of 15 amino acids.